This TCR beta chain was identified during a study of T cell repertoires in cytomegalovirus infection. Background on the study: An indication of both CMV infection and matching HLA type came from public TCR beta signatures.

Concerning this clonotype itself: The antigen is undetermined.

The ends were cut back, 4 bases at V and 0 bases at J, with 11 bases in the middle. Germline values: CDR1 SGHKS, CDR2 YYEKEE (reference sequence). This CDR3 spans 14 amino acids. From the reads, TCRdb called clonotypes with MiXCR, one entry per CDR3 protein. The profile covers roughly 990,000 distinct CDR3 sequences, with roughly 30% appearing a single time and around an eighth taken by the ten largest. This specimen consisted of cultured CD8+ T cells from PBMCs, obtained from culture after CMV antigen stimulation. This chain joins TRBV5-5 and TRBJ2-7, with D maybe TRBD1 (6 bases). This clonotype was obtained from a human donor in good health (CMV status not recorded). Some clones in this sample may be carry-over from other donors' samples. DNA of the CDR3: TGTGCCAGCAGCGCGTCGGACAGCTCCTACGAGCAGTACTTC. It yields the protein CASSASDSSYEQYF.